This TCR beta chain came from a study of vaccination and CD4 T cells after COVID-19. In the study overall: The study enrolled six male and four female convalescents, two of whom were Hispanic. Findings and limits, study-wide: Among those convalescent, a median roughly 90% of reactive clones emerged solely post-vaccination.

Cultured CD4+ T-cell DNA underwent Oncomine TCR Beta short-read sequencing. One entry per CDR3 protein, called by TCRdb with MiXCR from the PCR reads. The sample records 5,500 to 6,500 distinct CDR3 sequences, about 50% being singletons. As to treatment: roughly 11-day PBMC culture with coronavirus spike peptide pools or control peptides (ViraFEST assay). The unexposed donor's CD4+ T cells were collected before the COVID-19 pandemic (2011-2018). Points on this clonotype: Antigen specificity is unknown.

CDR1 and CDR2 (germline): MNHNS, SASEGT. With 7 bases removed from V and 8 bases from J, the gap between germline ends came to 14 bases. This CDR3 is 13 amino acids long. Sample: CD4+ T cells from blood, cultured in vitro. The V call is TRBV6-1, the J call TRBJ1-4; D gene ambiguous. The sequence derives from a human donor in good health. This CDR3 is CASTNFAGEKLFF. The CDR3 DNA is TGTGCCAGCACCAACTTTGCCGGCGAAAAACTGTTTTTT.